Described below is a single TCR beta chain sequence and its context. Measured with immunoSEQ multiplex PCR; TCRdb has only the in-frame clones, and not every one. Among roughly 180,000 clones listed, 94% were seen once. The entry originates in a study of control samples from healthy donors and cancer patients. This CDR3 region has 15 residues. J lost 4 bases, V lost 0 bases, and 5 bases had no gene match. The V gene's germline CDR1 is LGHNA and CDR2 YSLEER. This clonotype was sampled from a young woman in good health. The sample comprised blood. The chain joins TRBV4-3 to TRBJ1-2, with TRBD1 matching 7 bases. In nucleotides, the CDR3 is TGCGCCAGCAGCCAAGACCCCGACAGGGCCTATGGCTACACCTTC. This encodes CASSQDPDRAYGYTF.